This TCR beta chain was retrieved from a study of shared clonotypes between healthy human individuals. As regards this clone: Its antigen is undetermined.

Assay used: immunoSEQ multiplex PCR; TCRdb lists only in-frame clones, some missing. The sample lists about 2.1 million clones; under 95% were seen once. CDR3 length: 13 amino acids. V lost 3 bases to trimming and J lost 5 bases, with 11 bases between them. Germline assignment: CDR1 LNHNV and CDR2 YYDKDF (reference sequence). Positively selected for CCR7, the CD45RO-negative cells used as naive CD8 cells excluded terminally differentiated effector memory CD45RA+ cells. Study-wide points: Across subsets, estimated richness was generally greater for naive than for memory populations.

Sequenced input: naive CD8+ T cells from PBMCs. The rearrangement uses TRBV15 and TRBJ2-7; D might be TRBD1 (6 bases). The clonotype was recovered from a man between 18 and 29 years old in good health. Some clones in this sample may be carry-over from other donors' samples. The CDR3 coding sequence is TGTGCCACCAGCAGGGGAACAGGGAACGAGCAGTACTTC. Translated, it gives CATSRGTGNEQYF.